The entry that follows covers one TCR beta chain sequence. Germline-derived CDR1 and CDR2 are SNHLY and FYNNEI. The germline V and J ends were trimmed by 7 bases and 1 base, with 10 bases remaining between them. This CDR3 spans 13 amino acids. The data were taken from a study of blood T cell repertoires in COVID-19. Study context: PBMCs, B-cell-depleted T cells, or T cells were the source of the cDNA or gDNA that made up the material.

Some clones are missing from TCRdb's copy, which holds only in-frame ones; the method was immunoSEQ multiplex PCR. Of fewer than 50,000 clones in the sample, just under 75% were seen once. Seattle's cohort entered during active infection and was followed longitudinally. The clonotype was recovered from a man in his 70s with COVID-19, enrolled during active disease. The specimen was peripheral blood. This chain links TRBV2 with TRBJ1-2; D ambiguous. CDR3 region: CASMNRGNYGYTF. The CDR3 coding sequence is TGTGCCAGCATGAACCGGGGTAACTATGGCTACACCTTC.